Presented here are 5 T cell receptor beta chains from one specimen sequenced in a study of blood T cell repertoires in COVID-19. Assay used: immunoSEQ multiplex PCR; TCRdb lists only in-frame clones, some missing. The table records roughly 160,000 clones, roughly 80% of them present only once. Specimen: PBMCs or T cells enriched from blood (not recorded which). Receptors originate from a woman between 55 and 75 years old who had recovered from COVID-19.

The CDR3 region is CASSQTVNEQFF. As DNA, the CDR3 is TGTGCCAGCAGTCAGACAGTGAATGAGCAGTTCTTC. The V gene is TRBV2, the J gene TRBJ2-1, with D possibly being TRBD1 (5 bases). V was trimmed by 5 bases and J by 7 bases, leaving 9 bases between them. CDR1 and CDR2 from the germline V gene are SNHLY and FYNNEI. This CDR3 has 12 residues.

The V call is TRBV15, the J call TRBJ1-1; a possible D gene is TRBD1 (5 bases). CDR3 size: 15 residues. Trimming took off 4 bases at V and 4 bases at J, with 16 bases between the two ends. From germline, CDR1 is LNHNV and CDR2 YYDKDF (reference sequence). This CDR3 reads CATSNLGQAGTEAFF. CDR3 bases: TGTGCCACCAGCAACCTAGGACAAGCTGGCACTGAAGCTTTCTTT. Looking up the rest from reference TRBV15 and TRBJ1-1 gives the full variable domain: DAMVIQNPRYQVTQFGKPVTLSCSQTLNHNVMYWYQQKSSQAPKLLFHYYDKDFNNEADTPDNFQSRRPNTSFCFLDIRSPGLGDTAMYLCATSNLGQAGTEAFFGQGTRLTVV.

The rearrangement uses TRBV6-5 and TRBJ2-4; tentative D call: TRBD1 (6 bases). The CDR3 spans 14 residues. In germline, CDR1 is MNHEY, CDR2 SVGAGI. Trimming cost V 6 bases and J 2 bases, with 11 bases left between them. CDR3 residues: CASRQGVPKNIQYF. The CDR3 bases are TGTGCCAGCAGACAGGGTGTACCCAAAAACATTCAGTACTTC.

The genes are TRBV29-1 and TRBJ1-1, with TRBD1 as a possible D gene (6 bases). V lost 6 bases to trimming and J lost 4 bases, with 15 bases between them. This CDR3 spans 13 amino acids. Looked up from germline, CDR1 is SQVTM and CDR2 is ANQGSEA. In nucleotides, the CDR3 is TGCAGCGTCACAAACAGGGAGATCACTGAAGCTTTCTTT. Its protein is CSVTNREITEAFF.

The CDR3 protein is CASSPRGGLDEQYF. CDR3 DNA sequence: TGTGCCAGTAGCCCCCGGGGGGGCCTGGACGAGCAGTACTTC. The chain has TRBV19 and TRBJ2-7; 8 bases are shared with TRBD2. Looked up from germline, CDR1 is LNHDA and CDR2 is SQIVND (reference sequence). V lost 6 bases, J lost 5 bases, and 9 bases stayed unmatched. The CDR3 length is 14 residues.